One and the same sample provided the 19 T cell receptor beta chains below, sequenced in a study of shared T cell receptors in the human thymus. Clones were read by immunoSEQ multiplex PCR, and TCRdb kept only the in-frame ones, dropping some. The sample has about 660,000 clones, over 75% seen once; the top ten hold about 0.0094%. These same records also appear under a second study, on human thymus T cells.

Material for sequencing was thymocytes. Every receptor here comes from a boy less than two years old with a congenital heart defect.

The gene calls are TRBV5-4 and TRBJ2-5; 7 positions agree with TRBD2. J was trimmed by 5 bases and V by 4 bases; bases with no gene match: 2. The germline V gene encodes CDR1 SGHNT and CDR2 YYREEE (reference sequence). CDR3 length equals 12 residues. The CDR3 reads CASSGRGETQYF. The CDR3 nucleotides are TGTGCCAGCAGCGGGCGGGGGGAGACCCAGTACTTC. Full variable domain (outside the CDR3, taken from reference TRBV5-4 and TRBJ2-5): ETGVTQSPTHLIKTRGQQVTLRCSSQSGHNTVSWYQQALGQGPQFIFQYYREEENGRGNFPPRFSGLQFPNYSSELNVNALELDDSALYLCASSGRGETQYFGPGTRLLVL.

This clone appeared once. The rearrangement uses TRBV29-1 and TRBJ1-1; D is uncertain. The germline V and J ends were trimmed by 7 bases and 0 bases, with 9 bases remaining between them. CDR3 length equals 12 residues. From germline, CDR1 is SQVTM and CDR2 ANQGSEA. This CDR3 reads CSGGSMNTEAFF. CDR3 nucleotides: TGCAGCGGAGGATCGATGAACACTGAAGCTTTCTTT. Drawing the rest from reference TRBV29-1 and TRBJ1-1, the complete variable domain is SAVISQKPSRDICQRGTSLTIQCQVDSQVTMMFWYRQQPGQSLTLIATANQGSEATYESGFVIDKFPISRPNLTFSTLTVSNMSPEDSSIYLCSGGSMNTEAFFGQGTRLTVV.

The rearrangement links TRBV5-6 to TRBJ2-2; possible D gene TRBD1, 7 bases. The CDR3 has 17 residues. V was trimmed by 2 bases and J by 4 bases, leaving 18 bases between them. Germline V lookup: CDR1 SGHDT, CDR2 YYEEEE. CDR3 coding DNA: TGTGCCAGCAGCTTATTCTTAAACAGGGGAGGCACCGGGGAGCTGTTTTTT. Translation gives CASSLFLNRGGTGELFF.

Concerning this clone: An end of the junction does not agree with germline; a read error may underlie this. This rearrangement joins TRBV19 to TRBJ1-5, with 7 bases matching TRBD1. This CDR3 comprises 16 residues. CDR1 is LNHDA and CDR2 is SQIVND in the germline V gene (reference sequence). The chain's CDR3 is CASSTTGQNSYQPQHF. In DNA form, the CDR3 reads TGTGCCAGTAGTACCACGGGACAGAATAGCTATCAGCCCCAGCATTTT.

The rearrangement links TRBV5-6 to TRBJ2-1, with D uncertain. Germline CDR1 is SGHDT and CDR2 is YYEEEE. Deletions cut 1 base from V and 8 bases from J, with 19 bases between. CDR3 length equals 16 residues. CDR3 nucleotides: TGTGCCAGCAGCTTGCGCCCCGCCCCATCACAAGATGAGCAGTTCTTC. It codes for CASSLRPAPSQDEQFF.

V and J are TRBV25-1 and TRBJ2-3; the match to TRBD1 covers 7 bases. V lost 0 bases to trimming and J lost 3 bases; unmatched junction nucleotides: 12. Germline V lookup: CDR1 MGHDK, CDR2 SYGVNS. The length of the CDR3 is 18 residues. The CDR3 loop is CASSEYRSVRGSTDTQYF. The CDR3 region has the DNA TGTGCCAGCAGTGAATACCGCTCCGTCAGGGGGTCTACAGATACGCAGTATTTT.

This rearrangement joins TRBV7-2 to TRBJ2-7; D possibly corresponds to TRBD1 (5 bases). The CDR3 is 15 amino acids. Trimming left V 1 base short and J 1 base short, with 11 bases between. The germline V gene encodes CDR1 SGHTA and CDR2 FQGNSA. The CDR3, as DNA: TGTGCCAGCAGCTTAGATCAGGGTTCATCCTACGAGCAGTACTTC. Protein: CASSLDQGSSYEQYF.

The rearrangement joins TRBV4-1 to TRBJ2-1; D is unclear. V lost 4 bases and J lost 9, with 10 bases in between. CDR3 size: 12 residues. From germline, CDR1 is MGHRA and CDR2 YSYEKL. The CDR3 is CASSLSPSEQFF. The CDR3 DNA reads TGCGCCAGCAGCCTCTCCCCCAGTGAGCAGTTCTTC.

CDR3: CASRPNGTLIFSAGNTIYF. The CDR3 region has the DNA TGTGCCAGCCGCCCGAACGGGACACTCATCTTCTCGGCGGGAAACACCATATATTTT. This chain uses TRBV6-8 with TRBJ1-3, with D tentatively TRBD1 (6 bases). The CDR3 sequence is 19 residues long. V lost 8 bases and J lost 4, with 30 bases in between. The germline CDR1 and CDR2 sequences are MNHGY and SAAAGT.

The chain employs TRBV15 and TRBJ2-1; D is possibly TRBD2 (6 bases). The CDR3 is 15 residues long. The V end was cut by 4 bases, the J end by 0 bases, with 10 bases between. Germline CDR1 is LNHNV and CDR2 is YYDKDF (reference sequence). CDR3 in amino acids: CATSNRLVSYNEQFF. DNA for the CDR3: TGTGCCACCAGCAACCGACTAGTCTCCTACAATGAGCAGTTCTTC. The complete variable domain, with remaining parts taken from reference TRBV15 and TRBJ2-1, reads DAMVIQNPRYQVTQFGKPVTLSCSQTLNHNVMYWYQQKSSQAPKLLFHYYDKDFNNEADTPDNFQSRRPNTSFCFLDIRSPGLGDTAMYLCATSNRLVSYNEQFFGPGTRLTVL.

The V call is TRBV11-2, the J call TRBJ2-7, with 9 bases matching TRBD2. J lost 5 bases, V lost 3 bases, and 17 bases had no gene match. This CDR3 contains 18 residues. Germline V gene sequence: CDR1 SGHAT, CDR2 FQNNGV. The CDR3 nucleotides are TGTGCCAGCAGCTTTCTCTTGCGGGGGGGCAAATTGGCCCACGAGCAGTACTTC. Translating it yields CASSFLLRGGKLAHEQYF.

The rearrangement uses TRBV4-1 and TRBJ1-5; 10 nucleotides agree with TRBD1. Germline V gives CDR1 MGHRA, CDR2 YSYEKL. The junction had 14 bases not matched to a gene; V was cut back by 4 bases and J by 2 bases. The CDR3 has 19 amino acids. The CDR3 bases are TGCGCCAGCAGCCTACAAGAGACAGGGGGCATTTCACGCAATCAGCCCCAGCATTTT. Its translation is CASSLQETGGISRNQPQHF.

This chain links TRBV6-5 with TRBJ2-3; 10 bases fit TRBD2. Trimming at V came to 8 bases and at J to 4 bases, leaving 9 bases not matched to a gene. Germline V CDR1 and CDR2: MNHEY, SVGAGI. CDR3 length: 15 residues. The CDR3 nucleotides read TGTGCCAGCCTGGCTAGCGGGAGTTTCGCAGATACGCAGTATTTT. Translating gives CASLASGSFADTQYF.

In regard to this clone: This same CDR3 is encoded by further DNA sequences in the sample. The rearrangement uses TRBV28 and TRBJ1-5; tentatively, D is TRBD1 (6 bases). Looked up from germline, CDR1 is MDHEN and CDR2 is SYDVKM. The CDR3 is 13 amino acids. Trimming cost V 5 bases and J 6 bases, with 11 bases left between them. The CDR3 here is CASSLQGFQPQHF. The DNA for the CDR3 is TGTGCCAGCAGTCTACAGGGTTTTCAGCCCCAGCATTTT.

The chain's CDR3 is CASSLGRGKDEQYF. The CDR3 DNA reads TGCGCCAGCAGCCTGGGCAGGGGAAAGGACGAGCAGTACTTC. The chain couples TRBV4-3 to TRBJ2-7, with D possibly being TRBD1 (6 bases). Germline V CDR1 and CDR2: LGHNA, YSLEER. The CDR3 is 14 residues long. Deletions cut 4 bases from V and 5 bases from J, with 15 bases between.

V gene TRBV19 combines with J gene TRBJ1-4; 7 nucleotides agree with TRBD1. V lost 3 bases, J lost 8 bases, and 12 bases stayed unmatched. The V gene's germline CDR1 is LNHDA and CDR2 SQIVND (reference sequence). This CDR3 comprises 16 residues. CDR3 in amino acids: CASSIGSRGGDEKLFF. CDR3 bases: TGTGCCAGTAGTATCGGGTCTCGAGGGGGCGACGAAAAACTGTTTTTT. The complete variable domain, with remaining parts taken from reference TRBV19 and TRBJ1-4, reads DGGITQSPKYLFRKEGQNVTLSCEQNLNHDAMYWYRQDPGQGLRLIYYSQIVNDFQKGDIAEGYSVSREKKESFPLTVTSAQKNPTAFYLCASSIGSRGGDEKLFFGSGTQLSVL.

The rearrangement uses TRBV28 and TRBJ1-1, with TRBD1 matching over 7 bases. The V and J ends lost 7 bases and 5 bases, in that order; junction bases with no gene match: 10. CDR1 MDHEN and CDR2 SYDVKM come from the germline V gene. This CDR3 contains 14 residues. In DNA form, the CDR3 reads TGTGCCAGCACAAAGAGGGGGCGTATTACTGAAGCTTTCTTT. Its protein product is CASTKRGRITEAFF.

The V and J genes are TRBV7-2 and TRBJ2-7; 7 bases match TRBD1. Germline V CDR1 and CDR2: SGHTA, FQGNSA. The ends lost 5 bases at V and 2 bases at J; junction bases unmatched: 9. The CDR3 contains 15 residues. CDR3 coding DNA: TGTGCCAGCAGCCTGGACAGGCGCCGAACCTACGAGCAGTACTTC. It encodes CASSLDRRRTYEQYF.

In regard to this clone: This sample also contains other DNA sequences that code for the same CDR3. The gene calls are TRBV27 and TRBJ2-1; TRBD2 agrees at 7 bases. V lost 5 bases and J lost 1; bases outside the gene matches: 2. CDR1 MNHEY and CDR2 SMNVEV come from the germline V gene (reference sequence). The CDR3 length is 14 residues. The CDR3 DNA is TGTGCCAGCAGTGAGCGGGGATCCTACAATGAGCAGTTCTTC. Its translation: CASSERGSYNEQFF.